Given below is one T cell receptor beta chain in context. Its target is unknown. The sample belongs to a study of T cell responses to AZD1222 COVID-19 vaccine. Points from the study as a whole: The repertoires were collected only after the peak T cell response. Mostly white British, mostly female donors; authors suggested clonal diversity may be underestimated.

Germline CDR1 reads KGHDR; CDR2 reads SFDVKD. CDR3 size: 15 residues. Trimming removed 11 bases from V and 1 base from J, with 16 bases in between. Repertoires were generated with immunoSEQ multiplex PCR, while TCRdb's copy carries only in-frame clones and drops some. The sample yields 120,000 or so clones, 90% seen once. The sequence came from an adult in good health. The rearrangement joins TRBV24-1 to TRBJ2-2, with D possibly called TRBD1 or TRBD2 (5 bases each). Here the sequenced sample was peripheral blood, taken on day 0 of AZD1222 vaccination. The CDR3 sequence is CAISTGTENTGELFF. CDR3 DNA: TGTGCCATCTCTACCGGGACGGAGAACACCGGGGAGCTGTTTTTT.